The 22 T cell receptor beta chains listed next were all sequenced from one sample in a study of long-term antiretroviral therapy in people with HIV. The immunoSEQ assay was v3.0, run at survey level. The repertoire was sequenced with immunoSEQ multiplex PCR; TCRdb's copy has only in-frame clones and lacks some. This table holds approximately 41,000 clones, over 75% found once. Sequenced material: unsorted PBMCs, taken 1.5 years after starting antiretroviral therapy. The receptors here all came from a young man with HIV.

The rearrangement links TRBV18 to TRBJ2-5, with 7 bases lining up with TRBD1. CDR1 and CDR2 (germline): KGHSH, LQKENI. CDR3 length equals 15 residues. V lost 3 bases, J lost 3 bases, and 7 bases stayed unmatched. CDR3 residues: CASSPPGQQKETQYF. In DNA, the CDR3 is TGTGCCAGCTCACCCCCGGGACAGCAAAAAGAGACCCAGTACTTC.

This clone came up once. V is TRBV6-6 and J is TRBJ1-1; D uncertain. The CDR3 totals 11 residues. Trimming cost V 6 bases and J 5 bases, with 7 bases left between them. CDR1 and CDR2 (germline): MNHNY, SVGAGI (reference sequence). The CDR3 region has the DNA TGTGCCAGCAGAGAGAGGACTGAAGCTTTCTTT. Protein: CASRERTEAFF.

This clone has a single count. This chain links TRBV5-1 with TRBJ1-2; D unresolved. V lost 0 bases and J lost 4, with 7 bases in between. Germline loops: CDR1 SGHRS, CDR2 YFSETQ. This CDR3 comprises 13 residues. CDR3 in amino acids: CASSLGQVYGYTF. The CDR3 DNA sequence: TGCGCCAGCAGCTTGGGGCAAGTCTATGGCTACACCTTC.

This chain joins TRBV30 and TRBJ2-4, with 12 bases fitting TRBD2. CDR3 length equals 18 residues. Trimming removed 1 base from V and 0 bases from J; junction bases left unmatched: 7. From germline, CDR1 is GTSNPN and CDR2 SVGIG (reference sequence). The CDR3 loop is CAWSAIKTSGGAKNIQYF. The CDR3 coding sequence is TGTGCCTGGAGTGCCATTAAGACTAGCGGGGGAGCCAAAAACATTCAGTACTTC.

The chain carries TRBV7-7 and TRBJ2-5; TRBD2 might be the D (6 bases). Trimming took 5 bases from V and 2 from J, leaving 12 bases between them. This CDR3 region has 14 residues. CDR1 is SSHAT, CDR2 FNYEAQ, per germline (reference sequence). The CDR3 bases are TGTGCCAGCAGCCAAGTTGGGGGGCAAGAGACCCAGTACTTC. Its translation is CASSQVGGQETQYF. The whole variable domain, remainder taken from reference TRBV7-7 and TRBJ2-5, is GAGVSQSPRYKVTKRGQDVTLRCDPISSHATLYWYQQALGQGPEFLTYFNYEAQPDKSGLPSDRFSAERPEGSISTLTIQRTEQRDSAMYRCASSQVGGQETQYFGPGTRLLVL.

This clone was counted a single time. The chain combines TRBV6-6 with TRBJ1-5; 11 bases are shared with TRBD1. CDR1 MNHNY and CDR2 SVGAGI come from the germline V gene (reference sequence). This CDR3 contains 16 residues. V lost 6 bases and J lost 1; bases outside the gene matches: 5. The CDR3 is CASSSRDRGSNQPQHF. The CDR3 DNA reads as TGTGCCAGCAGCTCACGGGACAGGGGGAGCAATCAGCCCCAGCATTTT.

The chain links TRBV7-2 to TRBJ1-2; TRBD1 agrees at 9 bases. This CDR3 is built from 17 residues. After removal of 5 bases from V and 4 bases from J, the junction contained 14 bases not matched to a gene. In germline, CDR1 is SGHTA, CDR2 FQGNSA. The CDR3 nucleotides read TGTGCCAGCAGCCCGCCGGACAGGGGATCGGGTAGCTATGGCTACACCTTC. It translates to CASSPPDRGSGSYGYTF.

The CDR3 DNA reads as TGTGCCAGCTCCCTAGAGAGGCCGTGGGAGAGCTCTGGAAACACCATATATTTT. Protein sequence: CASSLERPWESSGNTIYF. The V and J genes are TRBV18 and TRBJ1-3; D gene ambiguous. Germline assignment: CDR1 KGHSH and CDR2 LQKENI. The CDR3 runs 18 residues. V was clipped by 6 bases and J by 0 bases, with 21 bases between them.

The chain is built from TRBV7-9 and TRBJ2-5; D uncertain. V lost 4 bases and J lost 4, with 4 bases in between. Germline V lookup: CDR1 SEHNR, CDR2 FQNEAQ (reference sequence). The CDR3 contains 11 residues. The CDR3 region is CASSSLETQYF. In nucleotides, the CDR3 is TGTGCCAGCAGCTCCTTAGAGACCCAGTACTTC.

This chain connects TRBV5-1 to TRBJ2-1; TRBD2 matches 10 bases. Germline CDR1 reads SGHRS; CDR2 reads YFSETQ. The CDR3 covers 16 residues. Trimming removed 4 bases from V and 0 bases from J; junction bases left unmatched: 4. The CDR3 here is CASSIIAGGSYNEQFF. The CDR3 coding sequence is TGCGCCAGCAGCATCATAGCGGGAGGCTCCTACAATGAGCAGTTCTTC.

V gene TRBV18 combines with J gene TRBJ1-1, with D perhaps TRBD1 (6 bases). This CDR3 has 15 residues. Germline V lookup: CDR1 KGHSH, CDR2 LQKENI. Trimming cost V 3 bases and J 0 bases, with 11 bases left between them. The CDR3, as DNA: TGTGCCAGCTCACCCCATAGACAGGTGAACACTGAAGCTTTCTTT. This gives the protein CASSPHRQVNTEAFF.

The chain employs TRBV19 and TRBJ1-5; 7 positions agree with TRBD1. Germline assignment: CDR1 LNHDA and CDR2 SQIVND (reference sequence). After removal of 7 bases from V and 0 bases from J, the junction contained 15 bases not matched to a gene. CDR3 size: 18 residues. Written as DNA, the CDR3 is TGTGCCAGTAAAGTCGGGATAGGACAGGTCCTTAGCAATCAGCCCCAGCATTTT. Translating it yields CASKVGIGQVLSNQPQHF.

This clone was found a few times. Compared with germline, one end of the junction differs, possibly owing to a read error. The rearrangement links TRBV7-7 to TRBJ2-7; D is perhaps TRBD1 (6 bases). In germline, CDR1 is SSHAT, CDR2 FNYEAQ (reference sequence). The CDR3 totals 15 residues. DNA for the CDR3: TGTGCTAGCAGCCTCCTTGACAGGCCTCCTTACGAGCAGTACTTC. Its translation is CASSLLDRPPYEQYF. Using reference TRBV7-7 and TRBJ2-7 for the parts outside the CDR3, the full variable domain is GAGVSQSPRYKVTKRGQDVTLRCDPISSHATLYWYQQALGQGPEFLTYFNYEAQPDKSGLPSDRFSAERPEGSISTLTIQRTEQRDSAMYRCASSLLDRPPYEQYFGPGTRLTVT.

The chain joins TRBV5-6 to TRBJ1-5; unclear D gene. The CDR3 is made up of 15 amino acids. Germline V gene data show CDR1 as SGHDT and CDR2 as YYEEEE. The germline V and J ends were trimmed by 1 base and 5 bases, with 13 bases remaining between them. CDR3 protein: CASSLFGRPDQPQHF. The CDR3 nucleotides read TGTGCCAGCAGCTTGTTTGGCAGGCCCGATCAGCCCCAGCATTTT.

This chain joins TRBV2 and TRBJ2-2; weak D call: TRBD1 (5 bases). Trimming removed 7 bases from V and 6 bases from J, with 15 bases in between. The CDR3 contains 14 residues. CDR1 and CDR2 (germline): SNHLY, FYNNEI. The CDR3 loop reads CASNRQGSSGELFF. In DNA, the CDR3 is TGTGCCAGCAATCGCCAGGGTTCATCCGGGGAGCTGTTTTTT.

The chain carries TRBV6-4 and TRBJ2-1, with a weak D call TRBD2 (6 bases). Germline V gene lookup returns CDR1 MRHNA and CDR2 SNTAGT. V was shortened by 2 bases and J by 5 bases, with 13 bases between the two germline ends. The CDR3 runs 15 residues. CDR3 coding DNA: TGTGCCAGCAGTGACCTGGCTGGAGGGGACAATGAGCAGTTCTTC. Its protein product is CASSDLAGGDNEQFF.

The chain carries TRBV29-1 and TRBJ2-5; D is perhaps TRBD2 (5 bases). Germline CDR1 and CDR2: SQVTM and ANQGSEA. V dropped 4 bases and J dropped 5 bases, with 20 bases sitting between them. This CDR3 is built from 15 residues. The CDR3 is CSVAVLQAAQETQYF. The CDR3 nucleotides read TGCAGCGTTGCGGTTTTGCAAGCGGCTCAGGAGACCCAGTACTTC.

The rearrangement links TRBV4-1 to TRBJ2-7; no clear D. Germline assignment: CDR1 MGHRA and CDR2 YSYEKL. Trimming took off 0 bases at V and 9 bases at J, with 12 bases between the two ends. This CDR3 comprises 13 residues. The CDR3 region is CASSQDTESVQYF. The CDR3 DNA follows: TGCGCCAGCAGCCAAGATACCGAGTCCGTGCAGTACTTC.

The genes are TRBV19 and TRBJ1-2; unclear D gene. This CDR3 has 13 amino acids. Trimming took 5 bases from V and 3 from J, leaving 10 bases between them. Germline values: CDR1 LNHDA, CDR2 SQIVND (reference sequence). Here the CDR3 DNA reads TGTGCCAGTAGTTCTAGGAGCGACTATGGCTACACCTTC. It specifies CASSSRSDYGYTF.

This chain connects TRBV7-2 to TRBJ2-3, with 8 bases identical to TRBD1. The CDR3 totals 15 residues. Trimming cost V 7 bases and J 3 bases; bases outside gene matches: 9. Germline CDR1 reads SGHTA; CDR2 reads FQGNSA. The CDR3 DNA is TGTGCCAGCAAGACAGGGGTCGGCTTTACAGATACGCAGTATTTT. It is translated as CASKTGVGFTDTQYF.

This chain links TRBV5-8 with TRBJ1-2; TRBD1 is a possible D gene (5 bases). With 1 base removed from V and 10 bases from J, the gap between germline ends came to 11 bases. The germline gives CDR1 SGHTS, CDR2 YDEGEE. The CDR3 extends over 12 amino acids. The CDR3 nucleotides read TGTGCCAGCAGCTTGCGGACAACTACCTACACCTTC. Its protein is CASSLRTTTYTF.

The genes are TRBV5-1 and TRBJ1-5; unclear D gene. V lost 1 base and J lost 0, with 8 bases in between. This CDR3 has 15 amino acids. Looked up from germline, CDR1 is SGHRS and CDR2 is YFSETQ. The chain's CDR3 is CASSLTPASNQPQHF. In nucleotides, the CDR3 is TGCGCCAGCAGCTTGACCCCGGCTAGCAATCAGCCCCAGCATTTT.